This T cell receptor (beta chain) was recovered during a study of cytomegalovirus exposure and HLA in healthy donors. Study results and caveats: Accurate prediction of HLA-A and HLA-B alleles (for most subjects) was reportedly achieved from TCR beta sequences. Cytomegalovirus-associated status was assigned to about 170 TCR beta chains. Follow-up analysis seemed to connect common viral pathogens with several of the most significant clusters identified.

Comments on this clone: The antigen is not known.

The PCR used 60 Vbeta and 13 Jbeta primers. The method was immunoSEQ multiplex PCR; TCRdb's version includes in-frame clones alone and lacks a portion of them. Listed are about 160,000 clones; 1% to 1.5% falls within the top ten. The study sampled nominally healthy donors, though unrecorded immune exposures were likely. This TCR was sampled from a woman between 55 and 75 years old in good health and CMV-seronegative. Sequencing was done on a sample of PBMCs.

CDR3 region: CASSLASGTLTYEQYF. In DNA form, the CDR3 reads TGTGCCAGCAGTTTAGCGTCCGGGACACTCACCTACGAGCAGTACTTC. The rearrangement joins TRBV27 to TRBJ2-7; D may be TRBD1 (6 bases). The CDR3 is made up of 16 amino acids. The germline gives CDR1 MNHEY, CDR2 SMNVEV (reference sequence). V dropped 2 bases and J dropped 2 bases, with 16 bases sitting between them.